A selection of T cell receptor beta chains follows, all from one sample in a study of T cells in Graves' hyperthyroidism and ophthalmopathy. TCRdb reprocessed the multiplex PCR reads with MiXCR, giving one entry per CDR3 protein. The sample has 550,000 to 600,000 distinct CDR3 sequences; about 45% are singletons. The source material was peripheral blood or thyroid tissue (not recorded which). The receptors come from an adult woman with Graves' disease, either hyperthyroidism or ophthalmopathy (not recorded which). Each CDR3 is given with its conserved first and last residue. The order of the fields is D gene, V gene, CDR3 protein. A D gene is named only where the DNA matches it firmly.

D: NA
V: TRBV2
CDR3: CANSQWERNIMSSYEQYF

D: NA
V: TRBV29-1
CDR3: CSVEVKGRDSEAFF

D: NA
V: TRBV2
CDR3: CASGVSAGSYNEQFF

D: TRBD1
V: TRBV10-3
CDR3: CAISEEGALVTQYF

D: NA
V: TRBV3-1
CDR3: CASSQGGYNEKLFF

D: NA
V: TRBV7-2
CDR3: CASSLLSGSPLHF

D: NA
V: TRBV7-6
CDR3: CASRGSGRTGELYF

D: TRBD1
V: TRBV6-1
CDR3: CASSFTGGGNQPQHF

D: NA
V: TRBV7-6
CDR3: CASSLGHEQFF

D: NA
V: TRBV20-1
CDR3: CSARDGEAGSNQPQHF

D: NA
V: TRBV7-2
CDR3: CASSFGSGEATQYF

D: NA
V: TRBV9
CDR3: CASSVRGTSDEQYF

D: NA
V: TRBV2
CDR3: CASGETGNSPLHF

D: NA
V: TRBV2
CDR3: CASSDPKGGQSNQPQHF

D: NA
V: TRBV30
CDR3: CAWSVVDDTEAFF

D: NA
V: TRBV5-1
CDR3: CASTLGADGYTF

D: NA
V: TRBV15
CDR3: CATSREGGTGNEKLFF

D: NA
V: TRBV10-3
CDR3: CAISESVARETQYF

D: NA
V: TRBV14
CDR3: CASSQDPGRPLHF

D: NA
V: TRBV7-9
CDR3: CASSPGGVGYDTEAFF

D: NA
V: TRBV10-3
CDR3: CAITEDTTYTEAFF

D: NA
V: TRBV7-8
CDR3: CASSLALGRGRRGYTF

D: NA
V: TRBV20-1
CDR3: CSAKTQYF

D: NA
V: TRBV4-1
CDR3: CASSQVGGPVSNQPQHF

D: NA
V: TRBV20-1
CDR3: CSAAANDEQFF

D: TRBD2
V: TRBV27
CDR3: CASGVAGSTPGELFF

D: NA
V: TRBV29-1
CDR3: CSVEDGGPGKTQYF

D: NA
V: TRBV10-3
CDR3: CAIRRVPQETQYF

D: NA
V: TRBV28
CDR3: CASSIGAVGTQYF

D: TRBD1
V: TRBV29-1
CDR3: CSVGQGAEETQYF

D: TRBD1
V: TRBV20-1
CDR3: CSASQDRGQPQHF

D: TRBD2
V: TRBV7-8
CDR3: CASSLESGSVDEQYF

D: NA
V: TRBV7-2
CDR3: CASSLAQGYNSPLHF

D: NA
V: TRBV10-3
CDR3: CAIGQGELFF

D: NA
V: TRBV4-1
CDR3: CASSQDRVPNTEAFF

D: TRBD1
V: TRBV6-5
CDR3: CASSTGTGDYEQYF

D: NA
V: TRBV20-1
CDR3: CSALGLAGSQPQHF

D: TRBD1
V: TRBV12-3/TRBV12-4
CDR3: CASSLPRGAFSNTEAFF

D: NA
V: TRBV12-3/TRBV12-4
CDR3: CASSGRGQETQYF

D: NA
V: TRBV7-8
CDR3: CASTSGPGQYF

D: NA
V: TRBV28
CDR3: CASSFSRALYEQYF

D: TRBD1
V: TRBV20-1
CDR3: CSAADRGRTQPQHF

D: TRBD1
V: TRBV20-1
CDR3: CSARGTGDFNSPLHF

D: NA
V: TRBV20-1
CDR3: CSAPSETQYF

D: NA
V: TRBV2
CDR3: CARGGQTSGETQYF

D: NA
V: TRBV12-3/TRBV12-4
CDR3: CARSLSSDEAQYF

D: NA
V: TRBV20-1
CDR3: CSAKLPQNYGYTF

D: NA
V: TRBV15
CDR3: CATSSPATQGSETQYF

D: NA
V: TRBV7-2
CDR3: CAGSSGTAEKLFF